The clone carrying this T cell receptor (beta chain) was recorded a few times. The length of the CDR3 is 11 residues. CDR1 and CDR2 (germline): SGHAT, FQDESV (reference sequence). The V gene end was trimmed by 5 bases and the J gene end by 9 bases; junction bases not matched to a gene: 0. TCRdb re-derived calls from the 5' RACE reads in MiXCR, one entry per CDR3 protein. The sample includes a few hundred thousand distinct CDR3 sequences, roughly 4.3% of them seen just once. This record comes from a study of T cells after yellow fever vaccination. The chain combines TRBV11-1 with TRBJ2-4; 8 nucleotides align to TRBD2. This sequence originates from a man in his late teens or twenties who received the YFV17D yellow fever vaccine. This specimen was PBMCs, taken 5 days after the yellow fever booster vaccination. The CDR3 here is CASSGTSIQYF. CDR3 DNA sequence: TGTGCCAGCAGCGGGACTAGCATTCAGTACTTC. The full variable domain, completed using reference TRBV11-1 and TRBJ2-4, is EAEVAQSPRYKITEKSQAVAFWCDPISGHATLYWYRQILGQGPELLVQFQDESVVDDSQLPKDRFSAERLKGVDSTLKIQPAELGDSAMYLCASSGTSIQYFGAGTRLSVL.